This entry concerns a single T cell receptor beta chain. The table lists this clone with a few counts. Its antigen is not yet known. Per-nucleotide qualities are absent, and no much larger clonotype sits a single base away. At the time samples were collected, the patients were not on therapy, although their prior treatments varied from chemotherapy, radiotherapy, surgery and immunotherapy to none at all. After thawing, cells went through T lymphocyte enrichment using a negative-selection kit, with EpCAM beads added for tumor-infiltrating lymphocytes. For the CD8 TIL subsets, CD3+CD4-CD8+CD45RA- cells were FACS-sorted and divided into DN, SP and DP based on their expression of CD39 and CD103. Tumor specimens were minced, digested for 1 h with hyaluronidase, collagenase and DNase, filtered, enriched by Ficoll and cryopreserved. Populations were sorted on a FACSAria II to 97% to 99% purity, and the cell pellets were frozen for TCR sequencing without being cultured.

This record comes from a study of CD39 and CD103 CD8 tumor-infiltrating T cells (dated by TCRdb to the late 2010s). About the investigation overall: Repertoire comparisons were shown for an HPV-positive HNSCC, an HPV-negative HNSCC, an ovarian cancer and a melanoma patient. Repertoires of CD8 TIL subsets defined by CD103 and CD39 were compared with peripheral memory CD8 T cells by TCRbeta CDR3 deep sequencing. Overall study outcomes, separate from this receptor: Clonotypes from DP TILs were seldom detected in blood or uninvolved lymph node, while clonotypes from DN TILs overlapped to a large extent with peripheral memory CD8 repertoires. Compared with DN and SP CD8 TILs and with blood memory CD8 T cells, DP CD8 TILs appeared more oligoclonal, with the top 30 clonotypes covering 56-86%.

The germline V gene encodes CDR1 MNHEY and CDR2 SVGAGI. The CDR3, cysteine through phenylalanine, is 15 amino acids long. The kept DNA is CDR3 alone, 45 bases in frame from the first base. Here V drops 6 bases and J drops 6 bases, and the junction holds 10 bases not matched to any gene. For each subset, genomic DNA was extracted from roughly 10,000 to 100,000 sorted cells using the DNeasy Blood and Tissue Kit. TCRbeta V-J or V-D-J regions were sequenced and mapped by the immunoSEQ service, with coverage above 10x per sample. The study's own analysis went as follows. The analysis included only productive rearrangements exported from the immunoSEQ Analyzer platform, and clonality was assessed using the 500 most abundant clones. The Morisita-Horn similarity index and the Jaccard index were used to quantify the overlap in repertoires between populations. Morisita-Horn similarity between CD8 T-cell subset TCR repertoires was measured in a handful of cancer patients. TCRdb limited this immuneACCESS table to in-frame rearrangements with V and J called. A share of clones is missing; checked studies link under half to unresolved V genes, and the rest is unexplained. D and trimming come from the DNA, and the V and J calls and clone size come from that table. The table for this sample lists roughly 200 clones; about 58% of them were counted only once. The ten largest make up approximately 80% of the sample.

The V and J segments used are TRBV6-5 and TRBJ1-3; 8 bases in between match TRBD1. The TCR comes from a human donor with head and neck squamous cell carcinoma. What was sequenced was CD39+ CD103+ CD8+ T cells sorted from the tumor. Taken with the paper, the label for cell subset or site translates to: CD103+CD39+ double-positive CD45RA- CD8 T cells. The DNA is TGTGCCAGCAGCCTCGACAGGGGAAGAGAAAACACCATATATTTT. Protein translation: CASSLDRGRENTIYF.